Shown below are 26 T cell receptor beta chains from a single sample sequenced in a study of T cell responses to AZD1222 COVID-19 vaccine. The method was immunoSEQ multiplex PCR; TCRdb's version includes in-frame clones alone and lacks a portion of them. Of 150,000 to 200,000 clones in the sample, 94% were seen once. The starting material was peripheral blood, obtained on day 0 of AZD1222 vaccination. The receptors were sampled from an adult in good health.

Written as DNA, the CDR3 is TGTGCCAGCAGCTTACCCCTCACACAATACGAGCAGTACTTC. Translation gives CASSLPLTQYEQYF. The chain uses TRBV11-2 and TRBJ2-7; D remains ambiguous. The CDR3 is 14 residues long. Trimming pared 2 bases from V and 4 bases from J, leaving 12 bases between. The V gene's germline CDR1 is SGHAT and CDR2 FQNNGV.

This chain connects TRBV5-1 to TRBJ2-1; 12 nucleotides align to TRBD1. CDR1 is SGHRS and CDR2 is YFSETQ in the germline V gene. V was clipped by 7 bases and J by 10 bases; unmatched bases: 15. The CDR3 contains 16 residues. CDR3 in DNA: TGCGCCAGCGGAAAAACTCCGGGACAGGGGGCAAGGGAGCAGTTCTTC. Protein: CASGKTPGQGAREQFF.

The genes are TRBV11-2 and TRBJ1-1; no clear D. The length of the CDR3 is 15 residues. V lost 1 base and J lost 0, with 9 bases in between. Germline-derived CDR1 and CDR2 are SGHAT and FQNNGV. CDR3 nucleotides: TGTGCCAGCAGCTTAGTTGCCGTGATGAACACTGAAGCTTTCTTT. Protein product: CASSLVAVMNTEAFF.

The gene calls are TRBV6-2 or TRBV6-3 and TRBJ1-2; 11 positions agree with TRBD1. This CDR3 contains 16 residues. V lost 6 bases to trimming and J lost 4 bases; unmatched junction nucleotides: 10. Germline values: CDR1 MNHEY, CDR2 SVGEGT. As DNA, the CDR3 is TGTGCCAGCAGACCTCACCCAGGACAGGGGGCCTATGGCTACACCTTC. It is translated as CASRPHPGQGAYGYTF.

The CDR3 loop is CASKRQENTGELFF. The CDR3 DNA sequence: TGTGCCAGCAAAAGACAGGAGAACACCGGGGAGCTGTTTTTT. J is TRBJ2-2 and V is TRBV6-5, with TRBD1 as a possible D gene (6 bases). Trimming removed 7 bases from V and 1 base from J, with 10 bases in between. The CDR3 contains 14 residues. Germline assignment: CDR1 MNHEY and CDR2 SVGAGI.

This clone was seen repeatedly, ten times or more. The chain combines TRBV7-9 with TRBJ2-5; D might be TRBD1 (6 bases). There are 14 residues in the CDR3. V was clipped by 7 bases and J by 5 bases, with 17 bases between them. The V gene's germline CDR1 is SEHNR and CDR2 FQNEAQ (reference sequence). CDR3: CASITGNQGETQYF. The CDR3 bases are TGTGCCAGCATCACGGGGAACCAGGGGGAGACCCAGTACTTC.

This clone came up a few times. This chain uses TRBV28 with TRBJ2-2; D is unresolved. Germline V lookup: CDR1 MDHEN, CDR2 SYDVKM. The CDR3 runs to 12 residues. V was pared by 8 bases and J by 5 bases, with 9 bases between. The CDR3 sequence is CASQARTGELFF. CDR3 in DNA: TGTGCCAGCCAAGCTAGGACCGGGGAGCTGTTTTTT.

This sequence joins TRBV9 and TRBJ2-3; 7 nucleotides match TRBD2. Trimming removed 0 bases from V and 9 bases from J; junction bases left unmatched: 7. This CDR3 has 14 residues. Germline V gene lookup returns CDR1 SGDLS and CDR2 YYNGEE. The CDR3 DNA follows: TGTGCCAGCAGCGTAGCTTCGGCGGGGGACACGCAGTATTTT. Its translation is CASSVASAGDTQYF.

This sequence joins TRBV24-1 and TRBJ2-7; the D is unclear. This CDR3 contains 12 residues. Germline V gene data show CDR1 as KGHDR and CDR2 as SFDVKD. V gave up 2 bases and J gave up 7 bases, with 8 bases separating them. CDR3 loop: CATSDSLSEQYF. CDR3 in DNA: TGTGCCACCAGTGATTCCCTCTCAGAGCAGTACTTC.

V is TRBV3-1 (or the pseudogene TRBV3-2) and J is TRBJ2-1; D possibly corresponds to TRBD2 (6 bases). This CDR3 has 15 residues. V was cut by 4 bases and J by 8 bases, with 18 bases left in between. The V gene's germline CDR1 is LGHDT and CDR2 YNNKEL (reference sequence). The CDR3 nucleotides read TGTGCCAGCAGCCCGGCTAGCGTAGGAGTATATGAGCAGTTCTTC. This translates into CASSPASVGVYEQFF.

CDR3 in amino acids: CASSRAADRVHEQYF. In DNA, the CDR3 is TGTGCCAGCAGCCGGGCCGCGGACAGGGTCCACGAGCAGTACTTC. The chain combines TRBV3-1 (or the pseudogene TRBV3-2) with TRBJ2-7; 8 bases are a match to TRBD1. In germline, CDR1 is LGHDT, CDR2 YNNKEL (reference sequence). CDR3 size: 15 residues. The V segment lost 4 bases and the J segment 5 bases; nucleotides outside the gene matches: 10.

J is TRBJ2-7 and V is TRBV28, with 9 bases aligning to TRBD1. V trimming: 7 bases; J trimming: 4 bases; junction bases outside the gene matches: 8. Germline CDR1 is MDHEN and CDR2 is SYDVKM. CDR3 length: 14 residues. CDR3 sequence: CASKSGTGWYEQYF. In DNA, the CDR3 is TGTGCCAGCAAATCGGGGACAGGGTGGTACGAGCAGTACTTC.

This CDR3 is CASSQGTSGRALGTDTQYF. CDR3 nucleotides: TGTGCCAGCAGCCAAGGCACTAGCGGGAGGGCCCTCGGCACAGATACGCAGTATTTT. V is TRBV4-2 and J is TRBJ2-3, with 13 bases identical to TRBD2. Trimming at V came to 1 base and at J to 1 base, leaving 8 bases not matched to a gene. The CDR3 is 19 residues long. The germline CDR1 and CDR2 sequences are LGHNA and YNFKEQ.

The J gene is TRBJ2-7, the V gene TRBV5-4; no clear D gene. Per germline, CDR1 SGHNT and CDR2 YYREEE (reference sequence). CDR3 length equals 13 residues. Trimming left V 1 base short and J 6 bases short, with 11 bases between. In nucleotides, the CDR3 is TGTGCCAGCAGCTTGTCTGGTGCTCGCGAGCAGTACTTC. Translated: CASSLSGAREQYF.

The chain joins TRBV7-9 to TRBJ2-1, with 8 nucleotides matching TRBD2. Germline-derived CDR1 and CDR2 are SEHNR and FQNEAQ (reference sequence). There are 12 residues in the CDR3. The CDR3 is CAGGRNYNEQFF. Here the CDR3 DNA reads TGTGCGGGCGGGAGGAACTACAATGAGCAGTTCTTC.

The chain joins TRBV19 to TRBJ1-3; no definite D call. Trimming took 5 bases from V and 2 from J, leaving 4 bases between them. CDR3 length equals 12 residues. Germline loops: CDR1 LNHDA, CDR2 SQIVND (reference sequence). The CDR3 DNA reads TGTGCCAGTAGTCCCCCTGGAAACACCATATATTTT. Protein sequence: CASSPPGNTIYF.

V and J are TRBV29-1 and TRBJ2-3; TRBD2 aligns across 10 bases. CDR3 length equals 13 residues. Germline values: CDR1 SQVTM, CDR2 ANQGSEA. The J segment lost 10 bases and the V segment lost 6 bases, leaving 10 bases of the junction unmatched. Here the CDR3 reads CSVDRLAGAAQYF. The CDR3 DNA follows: TGCAGCGTCGACAGGCTAGCGGGAGCAGCGCAGTATTTT.

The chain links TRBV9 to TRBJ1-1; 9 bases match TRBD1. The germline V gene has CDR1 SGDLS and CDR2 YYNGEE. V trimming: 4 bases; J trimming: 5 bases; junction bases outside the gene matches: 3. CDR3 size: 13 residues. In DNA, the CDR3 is TGTGCCAGCAGCATGACAGGGGGGACTGAAGCTTTCTTT. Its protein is CASSMTGGTEAFF.

The CDR3 DNA sequence: TGTGCCTGGAGTCAACAGGTTCGCACCTTC. Translating gives CAWSQQVRTF. The rearrangement uses TRBV30 and TRBJ1-2; D possibly corresponds to TRBD1 (5 bases). Trimming pared 2 bases from V and 13 bases from J, leaving 11 bases between. The CDR3 totals 10 residues. The V gene's germline CDR1 is GTSNPN and CDR2 SVGIG (reference sequence).

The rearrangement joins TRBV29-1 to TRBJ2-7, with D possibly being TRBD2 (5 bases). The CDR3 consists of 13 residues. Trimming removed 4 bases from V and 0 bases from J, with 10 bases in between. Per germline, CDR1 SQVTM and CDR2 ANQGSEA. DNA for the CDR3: TGCAGCGTTGTGGTGGGGAGCTCCTACGAGCAGTACTTC. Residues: CSVVVGSSYEQYF.

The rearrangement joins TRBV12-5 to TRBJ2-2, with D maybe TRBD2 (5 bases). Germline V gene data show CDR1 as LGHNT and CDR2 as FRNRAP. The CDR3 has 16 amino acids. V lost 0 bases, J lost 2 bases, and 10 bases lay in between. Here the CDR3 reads CASGLVIRGNTGELFF. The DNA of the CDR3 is TGTGCTAGTGGTTTGGTAATTCGGGGTAACACCGGGGAGCTGTTTTTT.

CDR3 sequence: CASSIGGGRDEQYF. The CDR3 region has the DNA TGTGCCAGCAGTATAGGGGGAGGACGAGACGAGCAGTACTTC. The genes are TRBV6-5 and TRBJ2-7; D is perhaps TRBD1 or TRBD2 (6 bases each). CDR3 size: 14 residues. Trimming pared 5 bases from V and 5 bases from J, leaving 16 bases between. The V gene's germline CDR1 is MNHEY and CDR2 SVGAGI.

CDR3 DNA: TGCGCCAGCAGCTTGGCCTTGGGAGGGCCCTCCGGGGAGCTGTTTTTT. Encoded protein: CASSLALGGPSGELFF. V usage is TRBV5-1 and J usage is TRBJ2-2; 7 nucleotides line up with TRBD2. The germline gives CDR1 SGHRS, CDR2 YFSETQ. After removal of 0 bases from V and 6 bases from J, the junction contained 8 bases not matched to a gene. The CDR3 consists of 16 residues.

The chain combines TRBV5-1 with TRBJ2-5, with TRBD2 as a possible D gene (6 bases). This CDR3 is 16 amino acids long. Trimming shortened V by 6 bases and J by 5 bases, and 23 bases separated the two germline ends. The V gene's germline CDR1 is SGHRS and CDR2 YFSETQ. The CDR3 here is CASTSPPAGGGETQYF. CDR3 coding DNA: TGCGCCAGCACCTCCCCACCGGCCGGGGGTGGGGAGACCCAGTACTTC. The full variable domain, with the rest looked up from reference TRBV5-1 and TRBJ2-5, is KAGVTQTPRYLIKTRGQQVTLSCSPISGHRSVSWYQQTPGQGLQFLFEYFSETQRNKGNFPGRFSGRQFSNSRSEMNVSTLELGDSALYLCASTSPPAGGGETQYFGPGTRLLVL.

CDR3 region: CASSIGGGETQYF. The CDR3 nucleotides are TGTGCCAGTAGTATAGGAGGGGGGGAGACCCAGTACTTC. V gene TRBV19 combines with J gene TRBJ2-5; D might be TRBD1 or TRBD2, each matching 6 bases. CDR1 and CDR2 (germline): LNHDA, SQIVND (reference sequence). Trimming pared 1 base from V and 5 bases from J, leaving 8 bases between. This CDR3 is 13 amino acids long. The complete variable domain, with remaining parts taken from reference TRBV19 and TRBJ2-5, reads DGGITQSPKYLFRKEGQNVTLSCEQNLNHDAMYWYRQDPGQGLRLIYYSQIVNDFQKGDIAEGYSVSREKKESFPLTVTSAQKNPTAFYLCASSIGGGETQYFGPGTRLLVL.

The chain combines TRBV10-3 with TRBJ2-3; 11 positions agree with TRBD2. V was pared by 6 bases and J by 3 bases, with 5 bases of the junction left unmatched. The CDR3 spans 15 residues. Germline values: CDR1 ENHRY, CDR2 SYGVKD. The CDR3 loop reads CAIRRIAGGTDTQYF. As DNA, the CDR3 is TGTGCCATCAGAAGAATAGCGGGAGGGACAGATACGCAGTATTTT.